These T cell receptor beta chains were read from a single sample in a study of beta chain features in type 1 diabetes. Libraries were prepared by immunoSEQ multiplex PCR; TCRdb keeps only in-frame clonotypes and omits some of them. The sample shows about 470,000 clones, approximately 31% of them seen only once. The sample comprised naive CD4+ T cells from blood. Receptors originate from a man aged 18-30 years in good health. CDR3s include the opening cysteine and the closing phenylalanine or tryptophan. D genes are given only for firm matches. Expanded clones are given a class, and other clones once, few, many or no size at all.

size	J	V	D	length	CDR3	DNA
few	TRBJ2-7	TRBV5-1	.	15	CASSLWAREGHEQYF	TGCGCCAGCAGCTTGTGGGCACGAGAGGGCCACGAGCAGTACTTC
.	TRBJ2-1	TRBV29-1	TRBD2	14	CSVEVVAGWDEQFF	TGCAGCGTTGAAGTGGTAGCGGGGTGGGATGAGCAGTTCTTC
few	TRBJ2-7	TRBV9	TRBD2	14	CASSVGPREGEQYF	TGTGCCAGCAGCGTAGGCCCACGGGAGGGCGAGCAGTACTTC
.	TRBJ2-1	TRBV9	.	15	CASSLSGEGYNEQFF	TGTGCCAGCAGCCTCTCAGGGGAGGGTTACAATGAGCAGTTCTTC
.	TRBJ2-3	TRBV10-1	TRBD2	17	CASSEGRASGSRDTQYF	TGCGCCAGCAGTGAGGGTAGGGCTAGCGGGAGCCGAGATACGCAGTATTTT
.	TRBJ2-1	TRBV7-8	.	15	CASTPWRSSYNEQFF	TGTGCCAGCACCCCGTGGAGGAGCTCCTACAATGAGCAGTTCTTC
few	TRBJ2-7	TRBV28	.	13	CASRQGLSYEQYF	TGTGCCAGCAGACAGGGACTGTCCTACGAGCAGTACTTC
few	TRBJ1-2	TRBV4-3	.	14	CASSQDQVDYGYTF	TGCGCCAGCAGCCAAGATCAGGTCGACTATGGCTACACCTTC
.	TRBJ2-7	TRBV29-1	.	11	CSVVQVYEQYF	TGCAGCGTTGTACAGGTCTACGAGCAGTACTTC
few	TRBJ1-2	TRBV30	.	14	CAWSVRIGAYGYTF	TGTGCCTGGAGTGTAAGGATAGGTGCCTATGGCTACACCTTC
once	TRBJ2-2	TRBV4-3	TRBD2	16	CASSRASGVAGGELFF	TGCGCCAGCAGCCGAGCTAGCGGGGTGGCAGGCGGGGAGCTGTTTTTT
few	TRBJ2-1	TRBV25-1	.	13	CASSARGYNEQFF	TGTGCCAGCAGTGCCAGGGGTTACAATGAGCAGTTCTTC
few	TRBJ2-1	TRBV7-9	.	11	CAGSLLGEQFF	TGTGCCGGCAGCCTACTAGGGGAGCAGTTCTTC
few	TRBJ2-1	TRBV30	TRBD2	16	CAWRGTSGTHYNEQFF	TGTGCCTGGAGGGGGACTAGCGGGACTCACTACAATGAGCAGTTCTTC
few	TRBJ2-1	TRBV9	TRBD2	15	CASSPRVAGYNEQFF	TGTGCCAGCAGCCCCCGAGTAGCGGGCTACAATGAGCAGTTCTTC
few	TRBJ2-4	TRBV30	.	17	CARACPPGSLAKNIQYF	TGTGCCCGTGCATGCCCCCCCGGAAGTTTAGCCAAAAACATTCAGTACTTC
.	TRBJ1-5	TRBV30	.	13	CAWSAGVNQPQHF	TGTGCCTGGAGTGCAGGGGTCAATCAGCCCCAGCATTTT
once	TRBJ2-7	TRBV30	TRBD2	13	CAWSGLAVYEQYF	TGTGCCTGGAGTGGCCTAGCGGTCTACGAGCAGTACTTC
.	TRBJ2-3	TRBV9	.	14	CASNLAVHTDTQYF	TGTGCCAGCAACCTGGCGGTTCACACAGATACGCAGTATTTT
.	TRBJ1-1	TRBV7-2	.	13	CASSLARPQEAFF	TGTGCCAGCAGCTTAGCGCGACCCCAGGAAGCTTTCTTT
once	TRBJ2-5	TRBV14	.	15	CASGRETGPQETQYF	TGTGCCAGTGGAAGGGAGACGGGCCCCCAAGAGACCCAGTACTTC
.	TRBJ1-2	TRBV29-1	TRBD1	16	CSVEVTGGLANYGYTF	TGCAGCGTTGAAGTAACAGGGGGCCTGGCTAACTATGGCTACACCTTC
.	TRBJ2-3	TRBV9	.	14	CASSAGPSTDTQYF	TGTGCCAGCAGCGCCGGGCCCAGCACAGATACGCAGTATTTT
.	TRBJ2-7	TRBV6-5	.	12	CASTDRFYEQYF	TGTGCCAGTACTGACCGGTTCTACGAGCAGTACTTC
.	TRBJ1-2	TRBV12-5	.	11	CASGKNYGYTF	TGTGCTAGTGGGAAAAACTATGGCTACACCTTC
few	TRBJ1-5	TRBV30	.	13	CAWTARTGQPQHF	TGTGCCTGGACGGCACGCACAGGTCAGCCCCAGCATTTT
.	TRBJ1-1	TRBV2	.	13	CASSPDSYTEAFF	TGTGCCAGCAGTCCAGACAGCTACACTGAAGCTTTCTTT
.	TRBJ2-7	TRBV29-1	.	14	CSVERTEGSYEQYF	TGCAGCGTTGAACGGACAGAAGGCTCCTACGAGCAGTACTTC
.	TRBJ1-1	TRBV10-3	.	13	CAISESAQLMAFF	TGTGCCATCAGTGAGTCGGCCCAGCTCATGGCTTTCTTT
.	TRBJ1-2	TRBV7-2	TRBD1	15	CASSLGSGGNYGYTF	TGTGCCAGCAGCTTGGGTTCAGGGGGTAACTATGGCTACACCTTC
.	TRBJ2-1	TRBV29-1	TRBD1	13	CSVWKDRDNEQFF	TGCAGCGTTTGGAAGGACAGGGACAATGAGCAGTTCTTC
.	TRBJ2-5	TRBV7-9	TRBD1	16	CASSLPGTGGSETQYF	TGTGCCAGCAGTCTTCCCGGGACAGGGGGCTCGGAGACCCAGTACTTC
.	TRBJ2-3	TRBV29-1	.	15	CSVAPRPSSTDTQYF	TGCAGCGTTGCCCCACGACCGTCTAGCACAGATACGCAGTATTTT
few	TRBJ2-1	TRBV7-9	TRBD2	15	CASSLGTSGYNEQFF	TGTGCCAGCAGCTTGGGGACTAGCGGATACAATGAGCAGTTCTTC
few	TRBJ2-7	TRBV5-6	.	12	CASSREPYEQYF	TGTGCCAGCAGCCGTGAACCCTACGAGCAGTACTTC
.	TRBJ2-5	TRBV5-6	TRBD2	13	CASKRGLRETQYF	TGTGCCAGCAAGCGGGGACTGCGAGAGACCCAGTACTTC
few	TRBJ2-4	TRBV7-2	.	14	CASSLVPFEGVEYF	TGTGCCAGCAGCTTAGTGCCGTTTGAGGGGGTCGAGTACTTC
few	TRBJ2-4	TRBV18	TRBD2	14	CASSPSTSGDIQYF	TGTGCCAGCTCACCCTCGACTAGCGGGGACATTCAGTACTTC
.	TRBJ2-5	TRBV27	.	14	CASSLSGGGETQYF	TGTGCCAGCAGTTTATCGGGGGGCGGAGAGACCCAGTACTTC
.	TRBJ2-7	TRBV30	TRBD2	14	CASQGTSGSHEQYF	TGTGCCTCCCAAGGAACTAGCGGGAGCCACGAGCAGTACTTC
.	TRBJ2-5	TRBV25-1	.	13	CASSALITGTQYF	TGTGCCAGCAGTGCTTTGATAACAGGGACCCAGTACTTC
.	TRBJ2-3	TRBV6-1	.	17	CASSDFRVTVGTDTQYF	TGTGCCAGCAGTGACTTCAGGGTGACGGTAGGCACAGATACGCAGTATTTT
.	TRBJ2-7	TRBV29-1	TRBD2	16	CSVSKGLPTRSYEQYF	TGCAGCGTCTCAAAGGGACTACCGACCCGATCCTACGAGCAGTACTTC
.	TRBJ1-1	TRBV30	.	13	CAWRGGARTEAFF	TGTGCCTGGAGGGGGGGCGCACGGACTGAAGCTTTCTTT
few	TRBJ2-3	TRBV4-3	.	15	CASSQEAQGTDTQYF	TGCGCCAGCAGCCAAGAAGCACAGGGCACAGATACGCAGTATTTT
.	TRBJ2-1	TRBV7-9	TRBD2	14	CASSWTSGYNEQFF	TGTGCCAGCAGTTGGACTAGCGGGTACAATGAGCAGTTCTTC
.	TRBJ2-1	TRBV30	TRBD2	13	CASGGRFYNEQFF	TGTGCCTCGGGCGGGAGGTTCTACAATGAGCAGTTCTTC